In this sample, the clone carrying this T cell receptor beta chain turned up a few times. Its antigen is unknown. These data are taken from a study of vaccination effects on CD4 cells after COVID-19. Method: immunoSEQ multiplex PCR; TCRdb's copy keeps in-frame clones and lacks some. The sample shows about 48,000 clones, approximately 70% of them seen only once. Following 10 days of culture, CD4+ T cells were isolated. V was trimmed by 3 bases and J by 2 bases, leaving 10 bases between them. This CDR3 is built from 13 residues. Germline CDR1 is GTSNPN and CDR2 is SVGIG (reference sequence). The rearrangement links TRBV30 to TRBJ1-2, with no clear D. The clonotype was recovered from a human donor who received a COVID-19 vaccine. The specimen comprised CD4+ T cells from PBMCs cultured without peptide, sampled before COVID-19 vaccination. The CDR3 region has the DNA TGTGCCTGGAGAAAAGAAAGCAACTATGGCTACACCTTC. Protein: CAWRKESNYGYTF.